Below, 9 T cell receptor beta chains from the same sample are listed, as sequenced in a study of control samples from healthy donors and cancer patients. Generated by immunoSEQ multiplex PCR, the TCRdb table keeps only in-frame clones and is missing some. This table has some 130,000 clones, approximately 88% appearing once. Material: blood. All receptors come from a man aged 40-49 years in good health.

The chain combines TRBV29-1 with TRBJ1-4, with D uncertain. The length of the CDR3 is 10 residues. V was clipped by 5 bases and J by 8 bases, with 6 bases between them. Germline V gives CDR1 SQVTM, CDR2 ANQGSEA. CDR3: CSVLAEKLFF. DNA for the CDR3: TGCAGCGTTTTAGCCGAAAAACTGTTTTTT.

This rearrangement joins TRBV3-1 (or the pseudogene TRBV3-2) to TRBJ2-7; 8 bases align to TRBD1. Looked up from germline, CDR1 is LGHDT and CDR2 is YNNKEL (reference sequence). With 1 base clipped from V and 3 bases from J, the junction kept 8 bases outside the gene matches. The CDR3 runs to 16 residues. CDR3 DNA sequence: TGTGCCAGCAGCCAAGGTGATGGGACAGGATACTACGAGCAGTACTTC. It yields the protein CASSQGDGTGYYEQYF.

This clone has a single count. The chain is built from TRBV2 and TRBJ2-5; D unclear. Germline loops: CDR1 SNHLY, CDR2 FYNNEI. CDR3 length equals 13 residues. V was cut by 8 bases and J by 3 bases, with 13 bases left in between. This CDR3 is CASRKGLKETQYF. The CDR3 DNA reads as TGTGCCAGCCGAAAGGGCCTAAAAGAGACCCAGTACTTC.

CDR3 in amino acids: CASSLGADYGYTF. CDR3 in DNA: TGCGCCAGCAGCCTCGGGGCTGACTATGGCTACACCTTC. The V and J genes are TRBV4-1 and TRBJ1-2; the D gene is possibly TRBD1 (5 bases). Germline V CDR1 and CDR2: MGHRA, YSYEKL. Trimming shortened V by 4 bases and J by 3 bases, and 9 bases separated the two germline ends. The length of the CDR3 is 13 residues.

The gene calls are TRBV24-1 and TRBJ2-3, with TRBD1 matching 8 bases. The CDR3 extends over 14 amino acids. Unmatched junction bases numbered 1, after V lost 4 bases and J lost 2 bases. The V gene's germline CDR1 is KGHDR and CDR2 SFDVKD. The CDR3 DNA sequence: TGTGCCACCAGTGAGCAGGGGGCCACAGATACGCAGTATTTT. As protein: CATSEQGATDTQYF.

To note about this clone: Additional DNA sequences in this sample encode the identical CDR3. The chain has TRBV5-1 and TRBJ1-5; 7 nucleotides align to TRBD1. V lost 4 bases, J lost 2 bases, and 6 bases stayed unmatched. The CDR3 runs to 15 residues. Germline CDR1 and CDR2: SGHRS and YFSETQ. This chain's CDR3 is CASSADGQGNQPQHF. The CDR3 DNA is TGCGCCAGCAGCGCCGATGGACAGGGCAATCAGCCCCAGCATTTT.

This sequence joins TRBV28 and TRBJ1-1; TRBD1 agrees at 11 bases. Germline V lookup: CDR1 MDHEN, CDR2 SYDVKM. This CDR3 spans 15 amino acids. Trimming at V came to 3 bases and at J to 10 bases, leaving 10 bases not matched to a gene. The CDR3 region has the DNA TGTGCCAGCAGTTTCCCAACCGGACAGGGGGCGGGAGCTTTCTTT. It specifies CASSFPTGQGAGAFF.

The rearrangement uses TRBV11-3 and TRBJ2-3; 7 bases match TRBD1. The trim removed 4 bases at V and 8 bases at J, leaving 9 bases unmatched. This CDR3 spans 14 amino acids. Per the germline V gene, CDR1 is SGHNT and CDR2 is YENEEA. CDR3 residues: CASSSDRVEATQYF. DNA for the CDR3: TGTGCCAGCAGCTCCGACAGGGTTGAAGCTACGCAGTATTTT.

This clone appeared once. One end of the junction fails to match germline, which may point to a read error. The chain uses TRBV6-1 and TRBJ2-3; 11 bases map to TRBD2. Germline V gene sequence: CDR1 MNHNS, CDR2 SASEGT. CDR3 length: 17 residues. The CDR3 loop is CASSEARLAGGTNTQYF. The CDR3 DNA reads as TGTGCCAGCAGTGAAGCGCGCCTAGCGGGGGGCACAAATACGCAGTATTTT.